This is a list of T cell receptor beta chains from one sample in a study of blood T cell repertoires in COVID-19. Measured with immunoSEQ multiplex PCR; TCRdb has only the in-frame clones, and not every one. The sample lists around 140,000 clones, 75% to 85% seen once, with 3.5% in the top ten. Sequencing was carried out using peripheral blood. Receptors originate from a man in his 70s who had recovered from COVID-19. The CDR3 runs from the conserved cysteine through the conserved F or W. Fields, in order: clone size, V gene, D gene, J gene, CDR3 protein, CDR3 DNA. The D gene is left open where the match is weak. Only some rows state a clone size, as once, few, many or a class for expanded clones.

>once|TRBV30|.|TRBJ1-3
CALKLSGNTIYF
TGTGCCTTGAAGCTCTCTGGAAACACCATATATTTT
>.|TRBV5-1|.|TRBJ2-2
CASSSGLVTGELFF
TGCGCCAGCAGCTCGGGACTGGTCACCGGGGAGCTGTTTTTT
>few|TRBV6-1|TRBD1|TRBJ1-6
CASSERTGGHSPLHF
TGTGCCAGCAGTGAAAGGACAGGGGGCCATTCACCCCTCCACTTT
>.|TRBV5-5|TRBD1|TRBJ1-3
CASSGGQGARGNTIYF
TGTGCCAGCAGCGGGGGACAGGGGGCGCGAGGAAACACCATATATTTT
>.|TRBV6-5|TRBD1|TRBJ2-1
CASKTQGAGNEQFF
TGTGCCAGCAAGACCCAGGGGGCGGGTAATGAGCAGTTCTTC
>.|TRBV7-2|TRBD2|TRBJ2-1
CASSSSGRGNEQFF
TGTGCCAGCAGCTCAAGCGGGAGGGGGAATGAGCAGTTCTTC
>.|TRBV9|TRBD1|TRBJ1-5
CASSVGTGPAQPQHF
TGTGCCAGCAGCGTAGGGACAGGGCCCGCTCAGCCCCAGCATTTT
>.|TRBV11-2|TRBD2|TRBJ2-3
CASSLGVISGRPAGDTQYF
TGTGCCAGCAGCTTAGGGGTGATTAGCGGGAGGCCGGCGGGGGATACGCAGTATTTT
>.|TRBV19|.|TRBJ2-1
CASSTETSTVSNEQFF
TGTGCCAGTAGTACCGAGACTAGTACAGTTAGCAATGAGCAGTTCTTC
>.|TRBV7-2|.|TRBJ1-1
CASSRQGGAEAFF
TGTGCCAGCAGCCGTCAAGGGGGGGCTGAAGCTTTCTTT
>.|TRBV5-6|.|TRBJ2-5
CASSLVSGLGETQYF
TGTGCCAGCAGCTTGGTCTCGGGATTGGGAGAGACCCAGTACTTC
>.|TRBV15|.|TRBJ2-5
CATSRGGGETQYF
TGTGCCACCAGCAGAGGGGGAGGAGAGACCCAGTACTTC
>.|TRBV9|TRBD1|TRBJ2-7
CASSQGAPSYEQYF
TGTGCCAGCAGTCAGGGGGCGCCTTCCTACGAGCAGTACTTC
>.|TRBV27|TRBD2|TRBJ2-2
CASSLGSGRAEAGELFF
TGTGCCAGCAGTTTAGGTAGCGGGAGGGCCGAGGCCGGGGAGCTGTTTTTT
>.|TRBV5-1|TRBD1|TRBJ1-1
CASSSVPGQGAQTEAFF
TGCGCCAGCAGCTCTGTCCCGGGACAGGGGGCGCAGACTGAAGCTTTCTTT
>.|TRBV6-2/TRBV6-3|TRBD1|TRBJ2-7
CASSLTGFEQYF
TGTGCCAGCAGCCTGACAGGGTTTGAGCAGTACTTC
>.|TRBV3-1/TRBV3-2|.|TRBJ2-1
CASSQDGGALAHEQFF
TGTGCCAGCAGCCAAGACGGCGGGGCCCTCGCCCATGAGCAGTTCTTC
>.|TRBV2|TRBD1|TRBJ2-2
CASSDSGQLYTGELFF
TGTGCCAGCAGTGACTCGGGACAGTTATATACCGGGGAGCTGTTTTTT
>few|TRBV4-2|.|TRBJ2-3
CASSQDSPTDTQYF
TGTGCCAGCAGCCAAGATTCCCCGACAGATACGCAGTATTTT
>.|TRBV4-3|.|TRBJ1-4
CASSRGETNEKLFF
TGCGCCAGCAGCCGCGGTGAAACTAATGAAAAACTGTTTTTT
>.|TRBV7-2|.|TRBJ1-5
CASSLGAANNQPQHF
TGTGCCAGCAGCTTAGGGGCAGCTAACAATCAGCCCCAGCATTTT
>.|TRBV7-2|.|TRBJ1-3
CAIGGRGNTIYF
TGTGCCATCGGGGGACGGGGAAACACCATATATTTT
>once|TRBV24-1|TRBD1|TRBJ2-5
CATSDPGQAQETQYF
TGTGCCACCAGTGACCCGGGACAGGCCCAAGAGACCCAGTACTTC
>.|TRBV5-3|.|TRBJ2-1
CARSLSRANEGQFF
TGTGCCAGAAGCTTGAGTAGAGCAAATGAGGGGCAGTTCTTC
>many|TRBV7-9|.|TRBJ1-2
CASSLGGRPDGYTF
TGTGCCAGCAGCTTAGGGGGCAGGCCGGATGGCTACACCTTC
>.|TRBV7-6|TRBD2|TRBJ2-7
CASSLAVLAGGNEQYF
TGTGCCAGCAGCTTAGCAGTTTTAGCCGGGGGGAACGAGCAGTACTTC
>once|TRBV20-1|.|TRBJ1-6
CSAPGSRALHF
TGCAGTGCCCCGGGGAGTCGGGCCCTCCACTTT
>.|TRBV10-2|.|TRBJ2-2
CASSVGSGELFF
TGCGCCAGCAGTGTTGGGAGTGGGGAGCTGTTTTTT
>once|TRBV7-9|TRBD1|TRBJ1-1
CASSFYRDRGGTEAFF
TGTGCCAGCAGCTTCTACCGGGACAGGGGAGGGACTGAAGCTTTCTTT
>once|TRBV18|.|TRBJ2-4
CASSPGQGNIQYF
TGTGCCAGCTCACCCGGACAAGGAAACATTCAGTACTTC
>.|TRBV20-1|.|TRBJ2-1
CSASLSRRLFEQFF
TGCAGTGCTAGTTTGTCTAGGCGCCTTTTTGAGCAGTTCTTC
>.|TRBV6-5|.|TRBJ2-5
CASSYSPRRTQYF
TGTGCCAGCAGTTACTCGCCGAGGCGGACCCAGTACTTC
>.|TRBV3-1/TRBV3-2|TRBD1|TRBJ1-4
CASRPGQGIGGEKLFF
TGTGCCAGCAGACCCGGACAGGGGATTGGTGGTGAAAAACTGTTTTTT